This T cell receptor (beta chain) was obtained from a study of blood T cell repertoires in COVID-19. Study processing details: It was from reference gene primer amplification that nucleated cell counts were estimated. This table comes from immunoSEQ multiplex PCR, and its TCRdb copy is limited to in-frame clones, with some not included. Clone size and V and J calls were adopted from that table, with D and trimming inferred from the DNA. Here the sample spans roughly 130,000 clones, 86% being singletons. V shed 0 bases and J shed 5 bases, with 8 bases lying between them. This CDR3 contains 14 residues. Germline lookup yields CDR1 ENHRY and CDR2 SYGVKD. In terms of age and location, participants ranged from roughly 18 to 100 years and lived in about 25 US areas. Before being deemed recovered, Cohort 3 donors had two negative PCRs, clearance, or symptom resolution.

The sample comprised PBMCs or T cells enriched from blood (not recorded which). This clonotype was obtained from a woman in her forties or fifties who had recovered from COVID-19. The chain recombines TRBV10-3 with TRBJ1-5; a possible D gene is TRBD1 (6 bases). CDR3 sequence reads: CAISESAGDQPQHF. The CDR3 DNA reads as TGTGCCATCAGTGAGTCGGCAGGGGATCAGCCCCAGCATTTT.